Listed below are T cell receptor beta chains from one sample, sequenced in a study of blood T cell repertoires in COVID-19. Measured with immunoSEQ multiplex PCR; TCRdb has only the in-frame clones, and not every one. The sample yields a few hundred thousand clones, 90% seen once. The sequenced sample consisted of peripheral blood. The receptors derive from a woman aged 60-75 years with COVID-19, enrolled during active disease. Each CDR3 is given with its conserved first and last residue. The D gene is left open where the match is weak. Rows give clone size only sometimes, using once, few, many, or a class for an expanded clone.

TRBV10-3,.,TRBJ2-4,.,TGTGCCATCAGTGAGTCGGAGGCCAAAAACATTCAGTACTTC,CAISESEAKNIQYF
TRBV19,TRBD1,TRBJ2-7,.,TGTGCCAGTAGTATCGGGACAGGACCCTACGAGCAGTACTTC,CASSIGTGPYEQYF
TRBV6-2/TRBV6-3,.,TRBJ1-2,.,TGTGCCAGCAGTTACGGGGACTCCTTCTATGGCTACACCTTC,CASSYGDSFYGYTF
TRBV10-3,.,TRBJ1-2,.,TGTGCCATCAGACCCACTTCGAGGGGACAATATGGCTACACCTTC,CAIRPTSRGQYGYTF
TRBV4-2,.,TRBJ2-7,.,TGTGCCAGCAGCCCCAGCCCGGGGGAGCCTTACGAGCAGTACTTC,CASSPSPGEPYEQYF
TRBV11-2,TRBD1,TRBJ2-5,.,TGTGCCAGCAACAGGGGTGCCGGAGAGACCCAGTACTTC,CASNRGAGETQYF
TRBV4-3,.,TRBJ1-5,.,TGCGCCAGCAGCCACGATGGGGGGGTATTCGGCAATCAGCCCCAGCATTTT,CASSHDGGVFGNQPQHF
TRBV6-5,.,TRBJ1-3,once,TGTGCCAGCAGCATGGACAGTTCCGGAAACACCATATATTTT,CASSMDSSGNTIYF
TRBV5-4,TRBD1,TRBJ2-2,.,TGTGCCAGCAGTTGGGACAGATCTACCGGGGAGCTGTTTTTT,CASSWDRSTGELFF
TRBV27,.,TRBJ1-2,.,TGTGCCAGCAGTTCCCAGGCGAGCAACCGCTATGGCTACACCTTC,CASSSQASNRYGYTF
TRBV7-3,.,TRBJ2-5,once,TGTGCCAGCAGCTTATGGTCTAAAGAGACCCAGTACTTC,CASSLWSKETQYF
TRBV6-2/TRBV6-3,TRBD2,TRBJ2-5,.,TGTGCCAGCAGCCGGCCATTAGCTAGCGGGACCCAAGAGACCCAGTACTTC,CASSRPLASGTQETQYF
TRBV5-1,.,TRBJ1-6,.,TGCGCCAGCAGCTTCGCGCCAAAATCCGATTCACCCCTCCACTTT,CASSFAPKSDSPLHF
TRBV5-1,.,TRBJ1-1,.,TGCGCCAGCAGCTTGTCTTCCGGGACACTGAACACTGAAGCTTTCTTT,CASSLSSGTLNTEAFF
TRBV6-5,.,TRBJ1-5,.,TGTGCCAGCAGTTACGGCAGGGGAGATCAGCCCCAGCATTTT,CASSYGRGDQPQHF
TRBV4-2,TRBD1,TRBJ1-3,.,TGTGCCAGCAGCCCAGTGGGACAGGTTGGTGGAAACACCATATATTTT,CASSPVGQVGGNTIYF
TRBV27,.,TRBJ2-1,.,TGTGCCAGCAAAAGGGCGGGGACGGTGAGCTCCTACAATGAGCAGTTCTTC,CASKRAGTVSSYNEQFF
TRBV19,.,TRBJ1-2,.,TGTGCCAGTACCGACCCCCTTGGGGGGATCTATGGCTACACCTTC,CASTDPLGGIYGYTF
TRBV5-1,.,TRBJ2-5,.,TGCGCCAGCAGCTTGCAGGGGGGCCAAGAGACCCAGTACTTC,CASSLQGGQETQYF
TRBV2,TRBD1,TRBJ1-4,.,TGTGCCAGCAATGGCGGCAGGGGGTACTCTAATGAAAAACTGTTTTTT,CASNGGRGYSNEKLFF
TRBV6-2/TRBV6-3,.,TRBJ2-7,.,TGTGCCAGCAGTGACATCCCTGGAGAGCAGTACTTC,CASSDIPGEQYF
TRBV9,.,TRBJ2-7,.,TGTGCCAGCAACAAGGGGGACACACAATCTTCCGAGCAGTACTTC,CASNKGDTQSSEQYF
TRBV18,.,TRBJ2-4,.,TGTGCCAGCTCACCAAGGGGGTCGGCCAAAAACATTCAGTACTTC,CASSPRGSAKNIQYF
TRBV4-2,.,TRBJ1-6,.,TGTGCCAGCAGCCAAACACAGGAATCACCCCTCCACTTT,CASSQTQESPLHF
TRBV4-1,.,TRBJ1-6,.,TGCGCCAGCAGCCAAGCGACTGGCCGCTATAATTCACCCCTCCACTTT,CASSQATGRYNSPLHF
TRBV10-3,.,TRBJ1-2,few,TGTGCCATCAGTGATATCCAGGGGAGTCTCTATGGCTACACCTTC,CAISDIQGSLYGYTF
TRBV7-3,TRBD1,TRBJ1-1,.,TGTGCCAGCAGCGGACAGGGGAACACTGAAGCTTTCTTT,CASSGQGNTEAFF
TRBV2,TRBD1,TRBJ1-2,few,TGTGCCAGCAGTGAAGAACAGGGGGCGTCTTATGGCTACACCTTC,CASSEEQGASYGYTF
TRBV29-1,TRBD1,TRBJ1-5,.,TGCAGCGCCGGGGACAGGGCTCAGCCCCAGCATTTT,CSAGDRAQPQHF
TRBV6-5,TRBD1,TRBJ2-5,.,TGTGCCAGCACTAGGACAGGACAAGAGACCCAGTACTTC,CASTRTGQETQYF
TRBV14,.,TRBJ1-6,.,TGTGCCAGCAGCCATCCAAATTCACCCCTCCACTTT,CASSHPNSPLHF
TRBV19,.,TRBJ1-5,.,TGTGCCAGTACCTTGGGCCAGGGTTTCAATCAGCCCCAGCATTTT,CASTLGQGFNQPQHF
TRBV5-4,TRBD1,TRBJ2-1,.,TGTGCCAGCAGTTCGCCGGACAGGGTCGGCAATGAGCAGTTCTTC,CASSSPDRVGNEQFF
TRBV7-3,TRBD1,TRBJ2-2,few,TGTGCCAGCAGCTTACAGGGGGCCGGGGAGCTGTTTTTT,CASSLQGAGELFF
TRBV9,.,TRBJ2-1,.,TGTGCCAGCAGCGTAGTTGTCCGAGGTGCGGGTTACAATGAGCAGTTCTTC,CASSVVVRGAGYNEQFF
TRBV10-3,TRBD1,TRBJ1-2,.,TGTGCCATCAGTCCGGGACAGGGGGCCACTTGG,CAISPGQGATW
TRBV4-1,.,TRBJ2-2,.,TGCGCCAGCAGCCAACAGACAACGAACACCGGGGAGCTGTTTTTT,CASSQQTTNTGELFF
TRBV7-2,.,TRBJ1-1,.,TGTGCCAGCAGCACACAGGAGAACACTGAAGCTTTCTTT,CASSTQENTEAFF
TRBV11-1,TRBD1,TRBJ2-1,.,TGTGCCAGCAGCTTTCGGACAGGGGTCAATGAGCAGTTCTTC,CASSFRTGVNEQFF
TRBV7-8,.,TRBJ1-3,.,TGTGCCAGCAGCTTTCAGGGGAACTCTGGAAACACCATATATTTT,CASSFQGNSGNTIYF
TRBV4-2,.,TRBJ2-2,few,TGTGCCAGCAGCCAAGAACAGGCTTCGAACACCGGGGAGCTGTTTTTT,CASSQEQASNTGELFF
TRBV4-2,TRBD1,TRBJ1-6,.,TGTGCCAGCAGCCAACAGGGGGCTGGGTCACCCCTCCACTTT,CASSQQGAGSPLHF
TRBV15,.,TRBJ2-7,.,TGTGCCACCAGCCGAGATCTGTCCTACGAGCAGTACTTC,CATSRDLSYEQYF
TRBV5-5,TRBD1,TRBJ1-5,.,TGTGCCAGCAGCCTTTGGGACAGGGCTAGGAATCAGCCCCAGCATTTT,CASSLWDRARNQPQHF
TRBV27,.,TRBJ1-4,.,TGTGCCAGCGGGCGACAGCGTAATGAAAAACTGTTTTTT,CASGRQRNEKLFF
TRBV7-2,TRBD1,TRBJ2-1,.,TGTGCCAGCAGCGTAGGGATGGGACAGGGGGAGCAGTTCTTC,CASSVGMGQGEQFF
TRBV7-9,.,TRBJ1-5,once,TGTGCCAGCAGCTTACAGGGAAATCAGCCCCAGCATTTT,CASSLQGNQPQHF
TRBV5-4,.,TRBJ1-6,.,TGTGCCAGCAGCTTGCAACTCTATAATTCACCCCTCCACTTT,CASSLQLYNSPLHF
TRBV4-3,TRBD2,TRBJ2-1,.,TGCGCCAGCAGCCAAGAAGGTCGGACTAGACAAATGTTCTTC,CASSQEGRTRQMFF
TRBV7-2,.,TRBJ2-3,few,TGTGCCAGCAGCTTATGGGGGCCTAGCACAGATACGCAGTATTTT,CASSLWGPSTDTQYF
TRBV7-9,.,TRBJ1-2,once,TGTGCCAGCAGCTTAGCGGGGAGGGTAGCAGGTGGCTACACCTTC,CASSLAGRVAGGYTF